These 11 T cell receptor beta chains originate from one sample sequenced in a study of T cell repertoires in cytomegalovirus infection. TCRdb reprocessed the reads with MiXCR, giving one entry per CDR3 protein. This sample carries 200,000 to 300,000 distinct CDR3 sequences, roughly 13% of them seen once, and the ten largest clones take roughly 9.7%. Specimen: PBMCs. Every receptor here comes from a human donor in good health (CMV status not recorded). Some clones in this sample may be carry-over from other donors' samples.

The table lists this clonotype with many counts. This chain joins TRBV20-1 and TRBJ2-7; the D gene is possibly TRBD2 (5 bases). The CDR3 sequence is 16 residues long. Germline CDR1 DFQATT, CDR2 SNEGSKA (reference sequence). Trimming took 1 base from V and 0 from J, leaving 16 bases between them. The CDR3 DNA reads as TGCAGTGCTAGAGCCCAACCGGGTCGGGGCTCCTACGAGCAGTACTTC. It specifies CSARAQPGRGSYEQYF.

There are a few counts of this clonotype. The chain links TRBV27 to TRBJ2-7; D possibly matches TRBD1 or TRBD2 (5 bases each). Germline loops: CDR1 MNHEY, CDR2 SMNVEV (reference sequence). The CDR3 is 15 amino acids. Trimming removed 4 bases at V and 7 bases at J, with 20 bases between. CDR3 in amino acids: CASSSPGTSHEEQYF. The CDR3 DNA sequence: TGTGCCAGCAGTTCCCCCGGGACGAGTCACGAGGAGCAGTACTTC.

This chain links TRBV20-1 with TRBJ2-7; D is possibly TRBD1 (6 bases). Germline loops: CDR1 DFQATT, CDR2 SNEGSKA (reference sequence). The CDR3 runs 13 residues. V was shortened by 5 bases and J by 5 bases, with 16 bases between the two germline ends. The CDR3 spells CSAGWAGVHEQYF. DNA of the CDR3: TGCAGTGCTGGGTGGGCAGGGGTCCACGAGCAGTACTTC.

This chain joins TRBV7-9 and TRBJ2-1; D gene unclear. Germline V CDR1 and CDR2: SEHNR, FQNEAQ (reference sequence). CDR3 size: 13 residues. Trimming stripped 2 bases from V and 6 bases from J, with 8 bases between. Written as DNA, the CDR3 is TGTGCCAGCAGCTTATCTAACCCCAATGAGCAGTTCTTC. Translating it yields CASSLSNPNEQFF.

The chain links TRBV20-1 to TRBJ2-7, with a tentative D call TRBD1 (6 bases). There are 12 residues in the CDR3. Trimming stripped 8 bases from V and 2 bases from J, with 13 bases between. Germline lookup yields CDR1 DFQATT and CDR2 SNEGSKA (reference sequence). CDR3 amino acids: CSSNTGTYEQYF. The CDR3 DNA reads as TGCAGTTCTAACACAGGGACCTACGAGCAGTACTTC.

A few counts support this clonotype. The gene calls are TRBV14 and TRBJ1-1; D is perhaps TRBD1 (6 bases). The CDR3 sequence is 14 residues long. Germline CDR1 is SGHDN and CDR2 is FVKESK. Trimming shortened V by 3 bases and J by 5 bases, and 13 bases separated the two germline ends. The CDR3, as DNA: TGTGCCAGCAGCCAGGTGGGGGGCGGAACTGAAGCTTTCTTT. Amino acid sequence: CASSQVGGGTEAFF.

This clonotype was recorded many times. The J gene is TRBJ2-7, the V gene TRBV27; 11 nucleotides match TRBD2. Trimming cost V 5 bases and J 3 bases; bases outside gene matches: 3. CDR3 length equals 14 residues. Looked up from germline, CDR1 is MNHEY and CDR2 is SMNVEV (reference sequence). CDR3 region: CASSRLAGGYEQYF. In nucleotides, the CDR3 is TGTGCCAGCAGTCGGCTAGCGGGAGGCTACGAGCAGTACTTC.

This clonotype was found many times. The chain is built from TRBV28 and TRBJ2-7; no clear D. Trimming took 6 bases from V and 0 from J, leaving 15 bases between them. There are 15 residues in the CDR3. Per the germline V gene, CDR1 is MDHEN and CDR2 is SYDVKM. CDR3: CASSQDQYDSYEQYF. CDR3 bases: TGTGCCAGCAGCCAAGATCAGTATGACTCCTACGAGCAGTACTTC. The whole variable domain, filled in from reference TRBV28 and TRBJ2-7, reads DVKVTQSSRYLVKRTGEKVFLECVQDMDHENMFWYRQDPGLGLRLIYFSYDVKMKEKGDIPEGYSVSREKKERFSLILESASTNQTSMYLCASSQDQYDSYEQYFGPGTRLTVT.

This clonotype was seen repeatedly, ten times or more. V is TRBV6-2 or TRBV6-3 and J is TRBJ1-1; TRBD1 might be the D (6 bases). V was shortened by 7 bases and J by 3 bases, with 9 bases between the two germline ends. CDR3 length: 12 residues. Germline lookup yields CDR1 MNHEY and CDR2 SVGEGT. CDR3 residues: CASNEGDTEAFF. The CDR3 DNA reads as TGTGCCAGCAATGAGGGGGACACTGAAGCTTTCTTT.

This clonotype was found a few times. V is TRBV2 and J is TRBJ2-5, with 7 bases identical to TRBD1. Germline trimming cut 4 bases from V and 2 bases from J; bases unmatched to any gene: 4. This CDR3 has 14 residues. Germline V lookup: CDR1 SNHLY, CDR2 FYNNEI. The chain's CDR3 is CASSARQGQETQYF. In DNA, the CDR3 is TGTGCCAGCAGTGCCCGACAGGGACAAGAGACCCAGTACTTC.

This clonotype was counted at least ten times. The chain links TRBV7-8 to TRBJ2-5, with 10 bases matching TRBD2. Per the germline V gene, CDR1 is SGHVS and CDR2 is FQNEAQ. The CDR3 totals 15 residues. V dropped 5 bases and J dropped 5; count of bases not matched to a gene: 8. CDR3: CASSQREGRRETQYF. The CDR3 DNA is TGTGCCAGCAGCCAGCGGGAGGGCAGGCGGGAGACCCAGTACTTC.